The 12 T cell receptor beta chains reported below all come from one sample, sequenced in a study of T cell repertoires in cytomegalovirus infection. MiXCR, applied by TCRdb to the reads, yields one record per CDR3 protein. Of hundreds of thousands of distinct CDR3 sequences in the sample, around 18% were seen once. Sample: PBMCs. The receptor set was obtained from a human donor in good health (CMV status not recorded). Some clones in this sample may be carry-over from other donors' samples.

The genes are TRBV2 and TRBJ2-1; D remains ambiguous. The CDR3 totals 12 residues. Trimming cost V 4 bases and J 6 bases, with 7 bases left between them. Per the germline V gene, CDR1 is SNHLY and CDR2 is FYNNEI. CDR3 coding DNA: TGTGCCAGCAGTGGGGTGGTCAATGAGCAGTTCTTC. Encoded protein: CASSGVVNEQFF. Drawing the rest from reference TRBV2 and TRBJ2-1, the complete variable domain is EPEVTQTPSHQVTQMGQEVILRCVPISNHLYFYWYRQILGQKVEFLVSFYNNEISEKSEIFDDQFSVERPDGSNFTLKIRSTKLEDSAMYFCASSGVVNEQFFGPGTRLTVL.

This clonotype occurred many times. The V call is TRBV7-9, the J call TRBJ2-1; 7 bases fit TRBD2. V gave up 5 bases and J gave up 6 bases; unmatched junction bases: 7. This CDR3 is built from 14 residues. Per germline, CDR1 SEHNR and CDR2 FQNEAQ (reference sequence). The CDR3 nucleotides are TGTGCCAGCAGCAACCTTTCTAGCGGCAATGAGCAGTTCTTC. It codes for CASSNLSSGNEQFF. Full variable domain (outside the CDR3, taken from reference TRBV7-9 and TRBJ2-1): DTGVSQNPRHKITKRGQNVTFRCDPISEHNRLYWYRQTLGQGPEFLTYFQNEAQLEKSRLLSDRFSAERPKGSFSTLEIQRTEQGDSAMYLCASSNLSSGNEQFFGPGTRLTVL.

This clonotype appeared many times. The rearrangement joins TRBV7-2 to TRBJ1-6; D is undetermined. This CDR3 contains 16 residues. Germline CDR1 reads SGHTA; CDR2 reads FQGNSA. V lost 4 bases, J lost 6 bases, and 16 bases lay in between. CDR3 bases: TGTGCCAGCAGCTCGTTTAGTGGAGGTGGTAATTCACCCCTCCACTTT. It is translated as CASSSFSGGGNSPLHF.

The chain employs TRBV20-1 and TRBJ2-5; 9 bases map to TRBD2. Germline V lookup: CDR1 DFQATT, CDR2 SNEGSKA (reference sequence). The CDR3 runs 18 residues. V shed 0 bases, J shed 2 bases, and the junction held 13 bases outside the gene matches. CDR3: CSAREASGTGGQQETQYF. CDR3 DNA sequence: TGCAGTGCTAGAGAGGCTAGCGGGACGGGAGGGCAACAAGAGACCCAGTACTTC.

The chain recombines TRBV6-6 with TRBJ2-1; TRBD1 agrees at 7 bases. With 0 bases clipped from V and 10 bases from J, the junction kept 15 bases outside the gene matches. The CDR3 has 17 amino acids. Germline lookup yields CDR1 MNHNY and CDR2 SVGAGI (reference sequence). The CDR3 protein is CASSYSPGQPLSTEQFF. CDR3 in DNA: TGTGCCAGCAGTTACTCCCCGGGACAGCCACTTTCCACCGAGCAGTTCTTC.

V and J are TRBV10-3 and TRBJ2-7; no clear D gene. The CDR3 extends over 14 amino acids. CDR1 and CDR2 from the germline V gene are ENHRY and SYGVKD. Trimming took 4 bases from V and 0 from J, leaving 10 bases between them. The CDR3 sequence: CAISGGVSSYEQYF. DNA of the CDR3: TGTGCCATCAGTGGTGGGGTCAGCTCCTACGAGCAGTACTTC.

This clonotype was found a few times. The chain recombines TRBV19 with TRBJ1-6; D gene ambiguous. The germline V gene encodes CDR1 LNHDA and CDR2 SQIVND (reference sequence). Trimming pared 4 bases from V and 8 bases from J, leaving 12 bases between. This CDR3 comprises 14 residues. The DNA of the CDR3 is TGTGCCAGTAGTAACCGGGCGGAGGATTCACCCCTCCACTTT. Its protein product is CASSNRAEDSPLHF. Full variable domain (rest looked up from reference TRBV19 and TRBJ1-6): DGGITQSPKYLFRKEGQNVTLSCEQNLNHDAMYWYRQDPGQGLRLIYYSQIVNDFQKGDIAEGYSVSREKKESFPLTVTSAQKNPTAFYLCASSNRAEDSPLHFGNGTRLTVT.

This clonotype was found a few times. The CDR3 spells CASSDDVNEQFF. DNA of the CDR3: TGTGCCAGCAGTGACGACGTCAATGAGCAGTTCTTC. This chain joins TRBV6-4 and TRBJ2-1; D not certain. The germline CDR1 and CDR2 sequences are MRHNA and SNTAGT. This CDR3 contains 12 residues. Trimming left V 2 bases short and J 6 bases short, with 5 bases between.

This clonotype turned up a few times. The rearrangement uses TRBV12-3 or TRBV12-4 and TRBJ2-3; D ambiguous. CDR3 length: 14 amino acids. Trimming took off 3 bases at V and 4 bases at J, with 11 bases between the two ends. The CDR3 region is CASSFNLGADTQYF. CDR3 DNA sequence: TGTGCCAGCAGTTTCAATCTTGGGGCAGATACGCAGTATTTT.

There are many counts of this clonotype. The chain joins TRBV4-1 to TRBJ2-3; no reliable D call. This CDR3 spans 13 amino acids. V dropped 1 base and J dropped 6 bases, with 8 bases sitting between them. CDR1 and CDR2 from the germline V gene are MGHRA and YSYEKL. CDR3 DNA sequence: TGCGCCAGCAGCCAAGTTTCCCCCGATACGCAGTATTTT. Protein: CASSQVSPDTQYF.

In its sample, this clonotype was seen a few times. This chain joins TRBV12-3 or TRBV12-4 and TRBJ1-4; D call uncertain. V was pared by 3 bases and J by 2 bases, with 7 bases between. This CDR3 region has 14 residues. CDR3 nucleotides: TGTGCCAGCAGTTTTGCGGTCACTAATGAAAAACTGTTTTTT. Translated, it gives CASSFAVTNEKLFF.

This clonotype was seen only a few times. The chain couples TRBV29-1 to TRBJ1-2; D unresolved. Germline V gives CDR1 SQVTM, CDR2 ANQGSEA. Trimming took off 7 bases at V and 8 bases at J, with 23 bases between the two ends. The CDR3 is 14 residues long. The CDR3 DNA sequence: TGCAGCGCCTTCACCCAGGCGTCCCTATGGGGCTACACCTTC. As protein: CSAFTQASLWGYTF.